The 10 T cell receptor beta chains given below trace back to one sample, sequenced in a study of T-cell reconstitution after alpha-beta-depleted transplantation in children. Preparing the TCRbeta library involved the use of unique molecular identifiers. TCRdb analysed the PCR reads with MiXCR anew, one entry per CDR3 protein. The table includes approximately 500,000 distinct CDR3 sequences, 10% detected once. The sequencing here drew on PBMCs, taken before TCRalphabeta/CD19-depleted stem cell transplant. These receptors were taken from a child aged 2-9 years with inherited bone marrow failure, due to receive a stem cell transplant.

The sample holds many counts of this clonotype. This chain uses TRBV18 with TRBJ2-2, with 7 bases identical to TRBD1. The J segment lost 0 bases and the V segment lost 2 bases, leaving 0 bases of the junction unmatched. Looked up from germline, CDR1 is KGHSH and CDR2 is LQKENI. The CDR3 totals 15 residues. In DNA, the CDR3 is TGTGCCAGCTCACCAACAGGGGCGAACACCGGGGAGCTGTTTTTT. Its protein is CASSPTGANTGELFF. Drawing the rest from reference TRBV18 and TRBJ2-2, the complete variable domain is NAGVMQNPRHLVRRRGQEARLRCSPMKGHSHVYWYRQLPEEGLKFMVYLQKENIIDESGMPKERFSAEFPKEGPSILRIQQVVRGDSAAYFCASSPTGANTGELFFGEGSRLTVL.

A remark on this clonotype: One base away lies a much larger clone, so this may be a sequencing read error. The CDR3 end shows no conserved phenylalanine or tryptophan, and so a read error is likely. The genes are TRBV4-3 and TRBJ1-6; D uncertain. V was clipped by 1 base and J by 9 bases, with 13 bases between them. Germline CDR1 and CDR2: LGHNA and YSLEER. This CDR3 is 15 amino acids long. The CDR3 reads CASSQVGSGGSPLHV. The CDR3 DNA reads as TGCGCCAGCAGCCAAGTGGGATCGGGAGGTTCACCCCTCCACGTT.

The gene calls are TRBV21-1 and TRBJ2-4; TRBD1, the table's D call, lacks a check against the DNA. TRBV21-1 is classified as a pseudogene. This CDR3 is built from 16 residues. The CDR3 DNA sequence: TGTGCCAGCAGCAAAGTAAGGACACAAGCCAAAAACATTCAGTACTTC. It is translated as CASSKVRTQAKNIQYF.

This clonotype was recorded many times. The chain combines TRBV4-1 with TRBJ1-1; D gene unclear. Trimming took off 0 bases at V and 3 bases at J, with 5 bases between the two ends. Germline CDR1 MGHRA, CDR2 YSYEKL. CDR3 size: 13 residues. In DNA, the CDR3 is TGCGCCAGCAGCCAAGAAGCGGACACTGAAGCTTTCTTT. Amino acid sequence: CASSQEADTEAFF.

This clonotype was recorded many times. The J gene is TRBJ1-2, the V gene TRBV7-9; D gene ambiguous. In germline, CDR1 is SEHNR, CDR2 FQNEAQ (reference sequence). This CDR3 has 13 amino acids. Between the trimmed V and J ends, which lost 5 bases and 3 bases, there was a span of 10 bases. The CDR3 bases are TGTGCCAGCAGCCCATCTAGGGACTATGGCTACACCTTC. This codes for CASSPSRDYGYTF.

This clonotype was detected ten times or more. The chain is built from TRBV2 and TRBJ2-7; D possibly corresponds to TRBD1 (6 bases). The germline gives CDR1 SNHLY, CDR2 FYNNEI. Trimming cost V 5 bases and J 3 bases, with 20 bases left between them. This CDR3 has 16 amino acids. For the CDR3, the DNA is TGTGCCAGCAGTTGGGTTGGACAGAGATCTTTCTACGAGCAGTACTTC. It translates to CASSWVGQRSFYEQYF.

This clonotype was observed at least ten times. The genes are TRBV20-1 and TRBJ1-5, with D possibly matching TRBD1 (6 bases). The length of the CDR3 is 14 residues. The V end lost 7 bases, the J end lost 3 bases, and 16 bases lay between the germline ends. The V gene's germline CDR1 is DFQATT and CDR2 SNEGSKA (reference sequence). CDR3 nucleotides: TGCAGTGTCGTTCGGGGGCGCGTCAATCAGCCCCAGCATTTT. It encodes CSVVRGRVNQPQHF.

This clonotype was picked up many times. The genes are TRBV6-1 and TRBJ2-3, with 8 bases identical to TRBD1. CDR3 length: 14 residues. Trimming cost V 4 bases and J 4 bases; bases outside gene matches: 4. The germline V gene has CDR1 MNHNS and CDR2 SASEGT. CDR3 DNA sequence: TGTGCCAGCAGTGCAGGGGGCGAAGCAGATACGCAGTATTTT. This sequence encodes CASSAGGEADTQYF.

This clonotype was found many times. The chain joins TRBV27 to TRBJ2-3, with 16 bases matching TRBD2. Per the germline V gene, CDR1 is MNHEY and CDR2 is SMNVEV (reference sequence). The CDR3 extends over 19 amino acids. J was trimmed by 1 base and V by 2 bases; bases with no gene match: 6. The CDR3 sequence: CASSLAFGTSGRGTDTQYF. The CDR3 coding sequence is TGTGCCAGCAGTTTAGCCTTCGGGACTAGCGGGAGGGGCACAGATACGCAGTATTTT.

This clonotype was recorded at least ten times. V usage is TRBV10-3 and J usage is TRBJ2-7; D ambiguous. CDR1 is ENHRY, CDR2 SYGVKD, per germline. Between the trimmed V and J ends, which lost 8 bases and 2 bases, there was a span of 4 bases. This CDR3 spans 10 amino acids. CDR3 sequence: CAIGTYEQYF. CDR3 DNA: TGTGCCATCGGAACCTACGAGCAGTACTTC.